The 16 T cell receptor gamma chains presented below share a single source sample, sequenced in a study of γδ T cells in repeated Plasmodium falciparum infection. Vgamma9/Vdelta2+ and Vdelta2-negative gammadelta T cells were flow-sorted from PBMC for bulk sequencing. TCRdb processed the multiplex PCR reads again with the CATT caller. The sample lists roughly 32,000 gamma-chain clones; roughly 1.4% were seen once. The sample was gamma-delta T cells from blood. Receptors were obtained from a pool of human donors (malaria-infected and uninfected, not separated).

A word on this clone: It differs at one base from a far larger clone, so likely a read error. Within the sample, other DNA sequences also encode this same CDR3. The chain uses TRGV9 and TRGJP. The J gene, absent from TCRdb, was called here by matching the DNA to germline. Germline CDR1 is GITISATS and CDR2 is ISYDGTV (reference sequence). Trimming removed 1 base from V and 12 bases from J; junction bases left unmatched: 3. The CDR3 loop spans 14 amino acids. The CDR3, as DNA: TGTGCCTTGTGGGAGGTAGCGGGCAAAAAAATCAAGGTATTT. Amino acids: CALWEVAGKKIKVF.

V is TRGV8 and J is TRGJ1 or TRGJ2. The J gene, absent from TCRdb, was called here by matching the DNA to germline. Per the germline V gene, CDR1 is VENAVY and CDR2 is YDSYNSRV. Germline trimming cut 4 bases from V and 3 bases from J; bases unmatched to any gene: 9. The CDR3 consists of 14 residues. The CDR3 reads CATWERPFYYKKLF. CDR3 bases: TGTGCCACCTGGGAACGCCCCTTTTATTATAAGAAACTCTTT.

V usage is TRGV9 and J usage is TRGJP. Here the J gene came from matching the DNA to germline, since TCRdb omits it. Germline V gives CDR1 GITISATS, CDR2 ISYDGTV (reference sequence). CDR3 length equals 15 residues. V was pared by 3 bases and J by 19 bases, with 15 bases of the junction left unmatched. The DNA of the CDR3 is TGTGCCTTGTGGGAGATTCGAGAGTTGGGCAAAATCAAGGTATTT. It is translated as CALWEIRELGKIKVF.

The sample holds many counts of this clone. A far larger clone is one nucleotide away, so this likely arose from a read error. The identical CDR3 is also encoded by other nucleotide sequences in the sample. No J gene was named, though the V gene is TRGV9. The CDR3 spans 14 residues. Germline V gene lookup returns CDR1 GITISATS and CDR2 ISYDGTV (reference sequence). CDR3 residues: CALWERTNYYKKLF. The CDR3 coding sequence is TGTGCCTTGTGGGAGAGGACGAATTATTATAAGAAGCTCTTT.

This clone occurred many times. It differs at one base from a far larger clone, so likely a read error. The chain is built from TRGV3 and TRGJP. Since TCRdb gives no J gene, matching the DNA to germline was used here to assign it. Germline CDR1 is VTNTFY and CDR2 is YDVSTARD (reference sequence). This CDR3 is built from 16 residues. CDR3 sequence (DNA): TGTGCCACCTGGGACAGGAAAGAGTTGGGCAAAAAAACCAAGGTATTT. It is translated as CATWDRKELGKKTKVF.

Turning to this clone: This likely traces to a read error, being one base from a far larger clone. Additional DNA sequences in this sample encode the identical CDR3. The gene calls are TRGV5P and TRGJ1 or TRGJ2. Germline matching of the DNA provided the J gene here, since TCRdb leaves it blank. TRGV5P is given as a pseudogene. This CDR3 contains 13 residues. CDR3 DNA: TGTGCCACTTGGGGCACCCTTTGCTATAAGAAACTCTTT. Amino acids: CATWGTLCYKKLF.

Ten or more counts support this clone. Since a much larger clone is just one base distant, this may be a read error. The rearrangement joins TRGV9 to TRGJ1 or TRGJ2. This CDR3 is 11 amino acids long. After removal of 2 bases from V and 9 bases from J, the junction contained 4 bases not matched to a gene. Germline V CDR1 and CDR2: GITISATS, ISYDGTV (reference sequence). The CDR3 is CALWEDRKKLF. In nucleotides, the CDR3 is TGTGCCTTGTGGGAGGACCGTAAGAAACTCTTT.

This clone is deemed medium-sized. Other DNA sequences in this specimen translate into the identical CDR3. This rearrangement joins TRGV3 to TRGJP2. Germline V gene sequence: CDR1 VTNTFY, CDR2 YDVSTARD (reference sequence). This CDR3 contains 14 residues. Trimming cost V 0 bases and J 8 bases; bases outside gene matches: 6. CDR3 bases: TGTGCCACCTGGGACAGGTCAAGGGATTGGATCAAGACGTTT. This translates into CATWDRSRDWIKTF.

This clone appeared a few times. TCRdb's protein, taken from a much larger clone, differs from this DNA's translation at residue 3, likely owing to a read error; the protein displayed comes from the DNA. In DNA form, the CDR3 reads TGTGCCCCCTGGGGAGGTGCCCATTATAAGAAACTCTTT. It is translated as CAPWGGAHYKKLF. This chain uses TRGV4 with TRGJ1 or TRGJ2. No J gene was available from TCRdb, and it was assigned here by a germline match of the DNA. The CDR3 covers 13 residues. CDR1 EGSTGY and CDR2 YDSYTSSV come from the germline V gene.

This clone occurred many times. TCRdb's protein, taken from a much larger clone, differs from this DNA's translation at residue 3, likely owing to a read error; the protein displayed comes from the DNA. The rearrangement joins TRGV9 to TRGJ1 or TRGJ2. As TCRdb names no J gene, one was assigned here on the basis of a DNA match to germline. CDR1 and CDR2 (germline): GITISATS, ISYDGTV (reference sequence). The CDR3 loop spans 13 amino acids. Written as DNA, the CDR3 is TGTGCCTCGTGGGAGGTGCATTATTATAAGAAACTCTTT. It specifies CASWEVHYYKKLF.

This clone was detected ten times or more. The protein given by TCRdb reflects a much larger clone and differs at residue 7 from this DNA's translation, likely from a read error; the protein shown is the DNA's translation. V is TRGV2 and J is TRGJ1 or TRGJ2. Here the J gene was assigned by germline matching of the DNA, as TCRdb has none. Per the germline V gene, CDR1 is EGSNGY and CDR2 is YDSYNSKV. The V segment lost 0 bases and the J segment 1 base; nucleotides outside the gene matches: 3. The CDR3 spans 14 residues. CDR3 bases: TGTGCCACCTGGGACGGGTCTAATTATTATAAGAAACTCTTT. Its protein is CATWDGSNYYKKLF.

At least ten counts were recorded for this clone. A read error is the likely source, as a far larger clone sits one nucleotide away. The same CDR3 also results from other DNA sequences found in this sample. V and J are TRGV9 and TRGJP. The CDR3 sequence is 17 residues long. Germline CDR1 is GITISATS and CDR2 is ISYDGTV (reference sequence). CDR3 coding DNA: TGTGCCTTGTGGGAGGTGAAGGCCAAGTTGGGTAAAAAAATCAAGGTATTT. Protein product: CALWEVKAKLGKKIKVF.

Of note for this clone: A far larger clone lies a single base away; this is likely a read error. This specimen includes other DNA sequences encoding the same CDR3. This chain joins TRGV2 and TRGJ1 or TRGJ2. The J gene, not given by TCRdb, was assigned here from a germline match of the nucleotide sequence. The V gene's germline CDR1 is EGSNGY and CDR2 YDSYNSKV. The CDR3 is made up of 13 amino acids. After removal of 1 base from V and 5 bases from J, the junction contained 5 bases not matched to a gene. The CDR3 nucleotides are TGTGCCACCTGGGACGGCAAGGATTATAAGAAACTCTTT. Translated: CATWDGKDYKKLF.

With respect to this clone: The TCRdb protein comes from a much larger clone and disagrees with this DNA's translation at residues 3 and 5, likely due to a read error; the protein given here is derived from the DNA. J gene calling gave no result, while the V gene is TRGV2. This CDR3 is 13 amino acids long. In germline, CDR1 is EGSNGY, CDR2 YDSYNSKV. CDR3 sequence (DNA): TGTGCCATCTGGGCCGGGACCAGGGGCCAGTTGTTCTTT. This gives the protein CAIWAGTRGQLFF.

On this clone itself: A far bigger clonotype differs at one base, so this is likely a read error. Other DNA sequences within the sample encode an identical CDR3. The V gene is listed as TRGV8; no J gene was called. There are 13 residues in the CDR3. The germline V gene encodes CDR1 VENAVY and CDR2 YDSYNSRV. This CDR3 reads CATWITSYYKKLF. CDR3 sequence (DNA): TGTGCCACCTGGATTACGTCATATTATAAGAAGCTCTTT.

This clone was recorded many times. The protein given by TCRdb reflects a much larger clone and differs at residue 7 from this DNA's translation, likely from a read error; the protein shown is the DNA's translation. The CDR3 bases are TGTGCCACCTGGGACGGGGCCAGGGGCCAGTTGTTCTTT. This codes for CATWDGARGQLFF. The J gene has no call, while the V gene is TRGV2. The CDR3 sequence is 13 residues long. CDR1 is EGSNGY, CDR2 YDSYNSKV, per germline.